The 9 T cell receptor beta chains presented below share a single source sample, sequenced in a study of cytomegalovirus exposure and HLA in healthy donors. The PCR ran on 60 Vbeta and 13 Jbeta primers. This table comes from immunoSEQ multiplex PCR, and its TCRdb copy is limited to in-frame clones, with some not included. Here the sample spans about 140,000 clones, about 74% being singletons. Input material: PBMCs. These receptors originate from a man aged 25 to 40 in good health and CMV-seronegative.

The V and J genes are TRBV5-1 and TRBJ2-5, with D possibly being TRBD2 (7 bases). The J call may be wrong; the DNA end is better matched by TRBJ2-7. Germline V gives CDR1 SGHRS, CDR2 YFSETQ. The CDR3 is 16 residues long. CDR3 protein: CASSLVGAGDRDEQYF. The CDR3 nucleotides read TGCGCCAGCAGCTTGGTGGGGGCGGGAGATAGGGACGAGCAGTACTTC.

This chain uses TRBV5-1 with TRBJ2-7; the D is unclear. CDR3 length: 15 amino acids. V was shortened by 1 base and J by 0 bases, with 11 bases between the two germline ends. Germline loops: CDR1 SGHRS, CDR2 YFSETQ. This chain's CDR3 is CASSLSRSSSYEQYF. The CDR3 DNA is TGCGCCAGCAGCTTGAGTAGGAGCAGCTCCTACGAGCAGTACTTC.

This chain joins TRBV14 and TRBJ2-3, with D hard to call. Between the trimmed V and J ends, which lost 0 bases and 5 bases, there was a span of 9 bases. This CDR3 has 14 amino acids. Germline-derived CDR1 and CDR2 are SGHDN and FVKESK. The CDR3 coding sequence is TGTGCCAGCAGCCAAGATCTATGGAGAGATACGCAGTATTTT. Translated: CASSQDLWRDTQYF. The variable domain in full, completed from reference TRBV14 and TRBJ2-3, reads EAGVTQFPSHSVIEKGQTVTLRCDPISGHDNLYWYRRVMGKEIKFLLHFVKESKQDESGMPNNRFLAERTGGTYSTLKVQPAELEDSGVYFCASSQDLWRDTQYFGPGTRLTVL.

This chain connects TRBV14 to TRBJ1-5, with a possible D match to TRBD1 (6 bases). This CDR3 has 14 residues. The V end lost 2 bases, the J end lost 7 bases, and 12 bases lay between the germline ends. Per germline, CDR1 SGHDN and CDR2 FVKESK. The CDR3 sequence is CASSQLGAGQPQHF. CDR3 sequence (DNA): TGTGCCAGCAGCCAATTGGGGGCAGGGCAGCCCCAGCATTTT.

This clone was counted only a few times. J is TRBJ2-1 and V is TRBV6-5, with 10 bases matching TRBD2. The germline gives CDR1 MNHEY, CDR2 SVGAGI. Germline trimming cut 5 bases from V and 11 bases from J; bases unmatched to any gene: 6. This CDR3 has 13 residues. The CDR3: CASSLAGVGQQFF. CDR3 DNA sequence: TGTGCCAGCAGTCTAGCGGGAGTGGGTCAGCAGTTCTTC.

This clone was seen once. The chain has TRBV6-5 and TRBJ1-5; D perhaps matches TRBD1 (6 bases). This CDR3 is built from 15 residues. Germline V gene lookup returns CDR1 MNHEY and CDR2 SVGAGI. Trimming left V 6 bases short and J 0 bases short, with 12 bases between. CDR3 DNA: TGTGCCAGCAGCAAAGGGACACGTAGCAATCAGCCCCAGCATTTT. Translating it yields CASSKGTRSNQPQHF.

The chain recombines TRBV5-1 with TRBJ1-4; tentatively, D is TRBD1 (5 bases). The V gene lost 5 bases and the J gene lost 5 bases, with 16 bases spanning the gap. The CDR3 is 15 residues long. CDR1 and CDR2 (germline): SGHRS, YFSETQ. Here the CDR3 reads CASRRLGGTNEKLFF. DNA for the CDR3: TGCGCCAGCAGACGCCTTGGGGGGACCAATGAAAAACTGTTTTTT.

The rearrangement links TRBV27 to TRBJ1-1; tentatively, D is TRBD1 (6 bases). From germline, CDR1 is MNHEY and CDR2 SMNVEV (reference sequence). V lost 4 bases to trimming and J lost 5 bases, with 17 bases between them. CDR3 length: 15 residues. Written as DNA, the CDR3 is TGTGCCAGCAGTTATTTAGCAGGGGTGGCTACTGAAGCTTTCTTT. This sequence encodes CASSYLAGVATEAFF.

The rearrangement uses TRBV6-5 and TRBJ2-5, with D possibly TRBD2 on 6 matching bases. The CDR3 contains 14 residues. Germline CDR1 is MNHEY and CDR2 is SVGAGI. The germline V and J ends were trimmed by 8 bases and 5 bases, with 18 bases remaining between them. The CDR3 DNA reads TGTGCCAGCCAAACGGGGTTCCGGGGGGAGACCCAGTACTTC. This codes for CASQTGFRGETQYF.